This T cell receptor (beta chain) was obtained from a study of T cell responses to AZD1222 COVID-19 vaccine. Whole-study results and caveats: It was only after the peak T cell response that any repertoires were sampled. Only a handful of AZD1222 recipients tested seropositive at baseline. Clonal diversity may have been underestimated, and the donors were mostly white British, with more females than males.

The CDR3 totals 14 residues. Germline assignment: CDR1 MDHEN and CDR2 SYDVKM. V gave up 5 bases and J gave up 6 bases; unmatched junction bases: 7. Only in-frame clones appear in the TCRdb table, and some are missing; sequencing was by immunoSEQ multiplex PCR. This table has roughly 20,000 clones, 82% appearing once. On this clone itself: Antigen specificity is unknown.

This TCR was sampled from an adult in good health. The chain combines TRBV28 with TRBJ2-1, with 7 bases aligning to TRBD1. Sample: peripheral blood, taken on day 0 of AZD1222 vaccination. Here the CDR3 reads CASSIDGTANEQFF. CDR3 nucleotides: TGTGCCAGCAGTATCGACGGGACAGCCAATGAGCAGTTCTTC.